The TCR beta chain under discussion was sequenced for a study of graft-versus-host responses after intestinal transplantation. About the research overall: Transplantation in recipients was multivisceral, liver-intestinal, or isolated intestinal. Study-wide findings and caveats: Peak circulating GvH clone levels were associated with early post-transplant HvG declines.

The repertoire was sequenced with immunoSEQ multiplex PCR; TCRdb's copy has only in-frame clones and lacks some. The sample includes fewer than 55,000 clones, about 95% seen only once; the top ten take 0.2% to 0.25%. As for this clone: Its antigen remains unidentified.

This CDR3 region has 15 residues. The germline gives CDR1 LGHNA, CDR2 YNFKEQ. The specimen was unstimulated CD8+ T cells sorted from spleen or lymph node cells, collected before transplant. This sequence originates from a human donor who was the organ donor for an intestinal transplant. V usage is TRBV4-2 and J usage is TRBJ2-5, with D possibly matching TRBD1 (6 bases). The closer fit of TRBJ2-7 to the DNA end suggests the J call may be wrong. The CDR3 DNA reads as TGTGCCAGCAGCCAATTTCAGGGGTTCTCCTACGAGCAGTACTTC. Amino acids: CASSQFQGFSYEQYF.